This TCR beta chain is from a study of OX40 agonist ivuxolimab in advanced cancers. The wider study: Patients were dosed intravenously with ivuxolimab at 0.01 to 10 mg/kg every 2 weeks. Overall study findings and caveats: People who partly responded at 0.1-3.0 mg/kg had some of the least clonal expansion seen. Expanded clones were, on average, more numerous among CD8+ T cells than CD4+.

Generated by immunoSEQ multiplex PCR, the TCRdb table keeps only in-frame clones and is missing some. The repertoire holds about 55,000 clones, around three quarters seen once, with about 6% in the top ten. Germline CDR1 reads KGHSH; CDR2 reads LQKENI. Trimming shortened V by 4 bases and J by 2 bases, and 13 bases separated the two germline ends. The CDR3 length is 15 residues. This clone was seen a few times. Its antigen is unknown. The chain has TRBV18 and TRBJ2-3, with D perhaps TRBD1 (6 bases). This clonotype was obtained from an adult with an advanced solid tumor such as melanoma, head and neck, liver or kidney cancer. The specimen was CD4+ or CD8+ T cells sorted from blood, collected in a trial of the OX40 agonist ivuxolimab. The CDR3, as DNA: TGTGCCAGCTCACTGACAGGCGCCCCCACAGATACGCAGTATTTT. It encodes CASSLTGAPTDTQYF.